This T cell receptor beta chain is drawn from a study of T cell changes during pregnancy in multiple sclerosis. This clone is a singleton in its sample. This table comes from immunoSEQ multiplex PCR, and its TCRdb copy is limited to in-frame clones, with some not included. Of tens of thousands of clones listed, over 85% were seen once; the top ten hold over 3%. Germline CDR1 SGHTA, CDR2 FQGNSA. The CDR3 runs to 17 residues. J was trimmed by 0 bases and V by 1 base; bases with no gene match: 5. The chain joins TRBV7-2 to TRBJ2-2; 7 bases match TRBD2. The sequences come from peripheral blood, collected in the first trimester of pregnancy. This TCR derives from a female donor in good health, enrolled as a control in a pregnancy study. CDR3 sequence: CASSLGLAEANTGELFF. The CDR3 region has the DNA TGTGCCAGCAGCTTAGGCCTAGCGGAAGCGAACACCGGGGAGCTGTTTTTT.